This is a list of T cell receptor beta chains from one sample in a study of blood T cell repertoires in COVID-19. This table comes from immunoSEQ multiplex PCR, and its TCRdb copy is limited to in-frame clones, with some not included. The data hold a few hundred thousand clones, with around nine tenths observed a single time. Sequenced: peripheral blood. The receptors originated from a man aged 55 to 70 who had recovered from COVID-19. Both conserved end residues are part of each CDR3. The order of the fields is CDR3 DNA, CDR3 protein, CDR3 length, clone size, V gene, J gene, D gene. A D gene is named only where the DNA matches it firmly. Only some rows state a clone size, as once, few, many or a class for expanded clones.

TGTGCCAGCAGTCTGTCGGGGAGTGGCTACACCTTC	CASSLSGSGYTF	12	.	TRBV27	TRBJ1-2	.
TGTGCCAGCAGCTTATTCTTGAGCACCGGGGAGCTGTTTTTT	CASSLFLSTGELFF	14	.	TRBV7-2	TRBJ2-2	.
TGTGCCAGCAGCTTCGTTTTTGGGGGAGGGCGCTCCGAGCAGTACTTC	CASSFVFGGGRSEQYF	16	once	TRBV5-4	TRBJ2-7	TRBD2
TGTGCCAGCAGCCAGCTAGCGGGGTACAATGAGCAGTTCTTC	CASSQLAGYNEQFF	14	once	TRBV3-1/TRBV3-2	TRBJ2-1	TRBD2
TGTGCCAGTAGTAATCGGCAGGCATTCCGTCAGCCCCAGCATTTT	CASSNRQAFRQPQHF	15	.	TRBV19	TRBJ1-5	.
TGTGCCAGCACCTTACGGGGATCTGATCAGCCCCAGCATTTT	CASTLRGSDQPQHF	14	.	TRBV11-3	TRBJ1-5	.
TGCAGCGCCGGGACAGGGGGGTACTATGGCTACACCTTC	CSAGTGGYYGYTF	13	.	TRBV29-1	TRBJ1-2	TRBD1
TGCAGTGCTCACAGGGACGATGGCTACACCTTC	CSAHRDDGYTF	11	.	TRBV20-1	TRBJ1-2	.
TGCGCCAGCAGCCAAACAGGGGTATCCGGCTACACCTTC	CASSQTGVSGYTF	13	few	TRBV4-3	TRBJ1-2	TRBD1
TGTGCCAGCAGTTCTAGTCCCGGGACAGGGGACTATGGCTACACCTTC	CASSSSPGTGDYGYTF	16	.	TRBV6-5	TRBJ1-2	TRBD1
TGTGCCAGCAGCGCCCAATCAGATACGCAGTATTTT	CASSAQSDTQYF	12	.	TRBV9	TRBJ2-3	.
TGTGCCAGCAGCTTGAGGACAGGCTCCGAATCCACTGAAGCTTTCTTT	CASSLRTGSESTEAFF	16	.	TRBV7-8	TRBJ1-1	TRBD1
TGTGCCAGCAGCCCACGGGGTTTATACGAGCAGTACTTC	CASSPRGLYEQYF	13	.	TRBV6-5	TRBJ2-7	.
TGTGCCAGCAGTACCAAGGACAGGGTTGGCTACACCTTC	CASSTKDRVGYTF	13	.	TRBV28	TRBJ1-2	TRBD1
TGCGCCAGCAGGCGCTCGACAGGGGAGGAGTACGAGCAGTACTTC	CASRRSTGEEYEQYF	15	once	TRBV5-1	TRBJ2-7	TRBD1
TGCGCCAGCAGCTTGGCTGGGGCTAGGACTGAAGCTTTCTTT	CASSLAGARTEAFF	14	.	TRBV5-1	TRBJ1-1	.
TGTGCCAGCAGCCACCTAGGACTAGCGGGGGATCAAGAGACCCAGTACTTC	CASSHLGLAGDQETQYF	17	.	TRBV3-1/TRBV3-2	TRBJ2-5	TRBD2
TGTGCCAGCAGCTTAGAAACCGGTGGGGCCCTCACAGATACGCAGTATTTT	CASSLETGGALTDTQYF	17	.	TRBV7-2	TRBJ2-3	.
TGTGCCAGCTCACAGGACAGGGGGAGGACTGAAGCTTTCTTT	CASSQDRGRTEAFF	14	.	TRBV18	TRBJ1-1	TRBD1
TGCGCCAGCAGCCTTCAAGGTAGCGGGGGGGCCTATGAGCAGTTCTTC	CASSLQGSGGAYEQFF	16	.	TRBV4-3	TRBJ2-1	TRBD2
TGTGCCAGCAGCTTATTCAGGGGGACTGAAGCTTTCTTT	CASSLFRGTEAFF	13	.	TRBV11-3	TRBJ1-1	TRBD1
TGTGCCAGCACCTTTATTGGAGGGGGGGCCGAACTGAACACTGAAGCTTTCTTT	CASTFIGGGAELNTEAFF	18	.	TRBV21-1	TRBJ1-1	.
TGTGCCAGCAGCCAAGGACAGGGGATCGGTGGCTACACCTTC	CASSQGQGIGGYTF	14	.	TRBV3-1/TRBV3-2	TRBJ1-2	TRBD1
TGTGCCAGCAGTCCATCATCTCGGGGTGGGAGCAATCAGCCCCAGCATTTT	CASSPSSRGGSNQPQHF	17	.	TRBV6-2/TRBV6-3	TRBJ1-5	.
TGTGCCTGGAGTTTCCGGGACACACTTGAAGCTTTCTTT	CAWSFRDTLEAFF	13	.	TRBV30	TRBJ1-1	.
TGTGCCAGCAGCCTCACAGGGGGACAGGGCTATGAAAAACTGTTTTTT	CASSLTGGQGYEKLFF	16	.	TRBV27	TRBJ1-4	TRBD1
TGTGCCTCCGGGTGGGGGGGAGATCTGTACAATGAGCAGTTCTTC	CASGWGGDLYNEQFF	15	once	TRBV5-4	TRBJ2-1	TRBD2
TGTGCCACCAGTCGGGTCCACGGGGAAAAACTGTTTTTT	CATSRVHGEKLFF	13	.	TRBV24-1	TRBJ1-4	.
TGTGCCACCGGGGGATATAGCAATCAGCCCCAGCATTTT	CATGGYSNQPQHF	13	.	TRBV6-5	TRBJ1-5	.
TGTGCCAGCAGTGGGACAGCCTTGCAAGAGACCCAGTACTTC	CASSGTALQETQYF	14	.	TRBV6-2/TRBV6-3	TRBJ2-5	TRBD1
TGTGCCAGCAGGAGGGATACGAGCACCGGGGAGCTGTTTTTT	CASRRDTSTGELFF	14	.	TRBV6-5	TRBJ2-2	.
TGTGCCAGCAGTTTAAATGGGGCCCCTGAAGCTTTCTTT	CASSLNGAPEAFF	13	.	TRBV12-3/TRBV12-4	TRBJ1-1	.
TGTGCCAGTAGTCCTACTCCGACAGAGAACTATGGCTACACCTTC	CASSPTPTENYGYTF	15	.	TRBV19	TRBJ1-2	.
TGTGCCAGCAGCGGACAGGGGAAGTACGAGCAGTACTTC	CASSGQGKYEQYF	13	few	TRBV6-6	TRBJ2-7	TRBD1
TGTGCCAGCACCCCGGGGGTGACCACTGAAGCTTTCTTT	CASTPGVTTEAFF	13	.	TRBV6-5	TRBJ1-1	.
TGCGCCAGCAGCCAAGAAGGACAGGGACGGAACATTCAGTACTTC	CASSQEGQGRNIQYF	15	.	TRBV4-3	TRBJ2-4	TRBD1
TGCGCCAGCAGCTTGGCTTTGTCCGGGGAGCTGTTTTTT	CASSLALSGELFF	13	few	TRBV5-1	TRBJ2-2	.
TGTGCCAGCAGCCCCCACCCTCAGCGGGGGGGCACAGATACGCAGTATTTT	CASSPHPQRGGTDTQYF	17	.	TRBV11-2	TRBJ2-3	TRBD2
TGCGCCAGCAGCACGGATCAACGGCGGTGGGAAAAACTGTTTTTT	CASSTDQRRWEKLFF	15	.	TRBV5-1	TRBJ1-4	.
TGTGCCAGCAGCTTTCGGGGACTAGATCAAGAGACCCAGTACTTC	CASSFRGLDQETQYF	15	.	TRBV7-2	TRBJ2-5	TRBD2
TGTGCCAGCATGACAGCCCCGAGACTGAGGACCGGGGAGCTGTTTTTT	CASMTAPRLRTGELFF	16	.	TRBV28	TRBJ2-2	.
TGTGCCAGCAGCCAAGAATGGAGCATCAATCAGCCCCAGCATTTT	CASSQEWSINQPQHF	15	.	TRBV3-1/TRBV3-2	TRBJ1-5	.
TGTGCCAGCAGAAAACAGGGAACCAGCTTCTTGGTAGCTTTCTTT	CASRKQGTSFLVAFF	15	.	TRBV5-6	TRBJ1-1	.
TGTGCCAGTAGCGCCTGGACTAGCGGGAGGGCCTTCAATGAGCAGTTCTTC	CASSAWTSGRAFNEQFF	17	.	TRBV19	TRBJ2-1	TRBD2
TGTGCCAGCAGCTTACCTCGGACAGGGAGTGGAAACACCATATATTTT	CASSLPRTGSGNTIYF	16	.	TRBV11-2	TRBJ1-3	TRBD1
TGTGCCTGGAGTATTCAGGCATTGAACACTGAAGCTTTCTTT	CAWSIQALNTEAFF	14	.	TRBV30	TRBJ1-1	.
TGTGCCAGCAGTTTGGGCAACAGGGGATACTATGGCTACACCTTC	CASSLGNRGYYGYTF	15	.	TRBV28	TRBJ1-2	TRBD1
TGTGCCAGCAGCGCAAGCGGGGGGCTTTACAATGAGCAGTTCTTC	CASSASGGLYNEQFF	15	.	TRBV9	TRBJ2-1	TRBD2
TGTGCCACCAGTGAAATGGGGCAACATACGCAGTATTTT	CATSEMGQHTQYF	13	.	TRBV24-1	TRBJ2-3	.
TGCAGCGTTGAAGAGGAGAGTCGGACACCCCAGGGCGAGCAGTACTTC	CSVEEESRTPQGEQYF	16	.	TRBV29-1	TRBJ2-7	.
TGTGCCAGCAGCTCCTATGGAGATACGCAGTATTTT	CASSSYGDTQYF	12	.	TRBV7-2	TRBJ2-3	.
TGTGCCAGTAGTTCGATTCCGGGACAGGGTAATGAGCAGTTCTTC	CASSSIPGQGNEQFF	15	.	TRBV19	TRBJ2-1	TRBD1
TGTGCCAGCAGCGTAGGCCAGGGAGGGAACTATGGCTACACCTTC	CASSVGQGGNYGYTF	15	.	TRBV9	TRBJ1-2	.